The 21 T cell receptor beta chains below were found in one sample sequenced in a study of blood T cell repertoires in COVID-19. Clones were sequenced by immunoSEQ multiplex PCR, and TCRdb holds only the in-frame ones, with some missing. The table has some 190,000 clones, more than 80% seen once. The sample was peripheral blood. The receptors originated from a woman aged 80 or older with COVID-19, enrolled during active disease.

This clone was found once. This rearrangement joins TRBV29-1 to TRBJ1-2; possible D gene TRBD1, 5 bases. Germline assignment: CDR1 SQVTM and CDR2 ANQGSEA. The V end was cut by 0 bases, the J end by 8 bases, with 16 bases between. The CDR3 is 14 residues long. The CDR3 DNA is TGCAGCGTTGAAGATACAGGTAGATGGGAAGGCTACACCTTC. Its translation: CSVEDTGRWEGYTF.

CDR3 sequence: CASSLFTGNYEQYF. The DNA for the CDR3 is TGTGCCAGCAGCTTGTTTACCGGGAACTACGAGCAGTACTTC. The rearrangement uses TRBV7-9 and TRBJ2-7, with a tentative D call TRBD2 (5 bases). CDR1 and CDR2 (germline): SEHNR, FQNEAQ (reference sequence). Trimming shortened V by 3 bases and J by 3 bases, and 12 bases separated the two germline ends. CDR3 size: 14 residues.

The genes are TRBV9 and TRBJ2-3; D is uncertain. The germline V gene has CDR1 SGDLS and CDR2 YYNGEE. The CDR3 runs to 12 residues. V lost 3 bases, J lost 6 bases, and 8 bases lay in between. For the CDR3, the DNA is TGTGCCAGCAGCGCGTTCCCCGATACGCAGTATTTT. Its protein is CASSAFPDTQYF.

This clone appeared once. This chain uses TRBV12-3 or TRBV12-4 with TRBJ1-6; D is uncertain. CDR3 length: 13 residues. The V and J ends lost 6 bases and 5 bases respectively, with 8 bases between them. The CDR3 loop reads CASRLIDNSPLHF. CDR3 nucleotides: TGTGCCAGCAGACTTATAGATAATTCACCCCTCCACTTT.

The rearrangement uses TRBV5-1 and TRBJ2-1; D possibly corresponds to TRBD1 (5 bases). The V end was cut by 3 bases, the J end by 5 bases, with 15 bases between. Germline V gene data show CDR1 as SGHRS and CDR2 as YFSETQ. The CDR3 totals 15 residues. For the CDR3, the DNA is TGCGCCAGCAGCTCTGGTGGGGCAGGAAACAATGAGCAGTTCTTC. Protein product: CASSSGGAGNNEQFF.

V usage is TRBV5-4 and J usage is TRBJ2-7; possibly TRBD2 for D (5 bases). Germline CDR1 SGHNT, CDR2 YYREEE (reference sequence). The V and J ends lost 5 bases and 7 bases respectively, with 16 bases between them. The CDR3 loop spans 13 amino acids. In DNA, the CDR3 is TGTGCCAGCAGTTCTGACCTAGCCAGGGAGCAGTACTTC. Its translation: CASSSDLAREQYF.

Only a few counts were recorded for this clone. The V gene is TRBV7-9, the J gene TRBJ1-2; TRBD1 matches 9 bases. With V trimmed by 6 bases and J by 1 base, 6 bases remained unmatched. This CDR3 has 15 residues. Germline CDR1 reads SEHNR; CDR2 reads FQNEAQ (reference sequence). Here the CDR3 DNA reads TGTGCCAGCAGAAAAGCGGGACAGGGTAACTATGGCTACACCTTC. Amino acid sequence: CASRKAGQGNYGYTF.

This clone was recorded a few times. This chain uses TRBV5-1 with TRBJ2-3; 9 bases are a match to TRBD1. J lost 6 bases, V lost 2 bases, and 1 base had no gene match. The CDR3 spans 13 residues. The germline gives CDR1 SGHRS, CDR2 YFSETQ. This CDR3 reads CASSLQGADTQYF. The CDR3 DNA reads TGCGCCAGCAGCTTACAGGGGGCCGATACGCAGTATTTT.

In this sample, this clone turned up a few times. The chain has TRBV11-2 and TRBJ1-2; no clear D gene. The length of the CDR3 is 14 residues. With 7 bases removed from V and 4 bases from J, the gap between germline ends came to 16 bases. From germline, CDR1 is SGHAT and CDR2 FQNNGV. Here the CDR3 reads CASTSLGRSYGYTF. CDR3 DNA: TGTGCCAGCACCTCCTTGGGGAGGTCCTATGGCTACACCTTC.

This chain links TRBV7-8 with TRBJ1-5; D is unclear. Germline V gene sequence: CDR1 SGHVS, CDR2 FQNEAQ. The CDR3 covers 13 residues. V was pared by 6 bases and J by 0 bases, with 6 bases between. The CDR3 DNA reads as TGTGCCAGCAGTATTTTTAGCAATCAGCCCCAGCATTTT. It yields the protein CASSIFSNQPQHF.

The chain combines TRBV20-1 with TRBJ1-2, with TRBD1 matching over 7 bases. The CDR3 spans 11 residues. The trim removed 0 bases at V and 13 bases at J, leaving 5 bases unmatched. CDR1 and CDR2 (germline): DFQATT, SNEGSKA (reference sequence). CDR3 DNA sequence: TGCAGTGCTAGAGATCAGACAGGGCGCACCTTC. Protein product: CSARDQTGRTF.

J is TRBJ2-5 and V is TRBV9, with 9 bases identical to TRBD2. The CDR3 has 15 amino acids. After removal of 1 base from V and 4 bases from J, the junction contained 5 bases not matched to a gene. Germline assignment: CDR1 SGDLS and CDR2 YYNGEE. The CDR3 DNA reads as TGTGCCAGCAGCGTACTAGCGGGGATCGGAGAGACCCAGTACTTC. It encodes CASSVLAGIGETQYF. Full variable domain (outside the CDR3, taken from reference TRBV9 and TRBJ2-5): DSGVTQTPKHLITATGQRVTLRCSPRSGDLSVYWYQQSLDQGLQFLIQYYNGEERAKGNILERFSAQQFPDLHSELNLSSLELGDSALYFCASSVLAGIGETQYFGPGTRLLVL.

This chain links TRBV6-5 with TRBJ1-2; D is undetermined. The CDR3 loop spans 13 amino acids. CDR1 is MNHEY and CDR2 is SVGAGI in the germline V gene. Trimming removed 5 bases at V and 7 bases at J, with 14 bases between. CDR3 region: CASSPLRGVGYTF. Written as DNA, the CDR3 is TGTGCCAGCAGTCCACTGCGGGGTGTTGGCTACACCTTC.

This chain links TRBV18 with TRBJ2-5; TRBD2 is a possible D gene (5 bases). Trimming removed 2 bases from V and 4 bases from J, with 14 bases in between. The germline V gene has CDR1 KGHSH and CDR2 LQKENI. The CDR3 sequence is 15 residues long. CDR3 coding DNA: TGTGCCAGCTCACCAATTATCGGGGTCGGAGAGACCCAGTACTTC. Translating gives CASSPIIGVGETQYF.

This clone qualifies as large (0.1 to 1%). The chain combines TRBV6-1 with TRBJ2-5; D might be TRBD1 (5 bases). With 0 bases removed from V and 5 bases from J, the gap between germline ends came to 10 bases. The CDR3 covers 14 residues. Germline V lookup: CDR1 MNHNS, CDR2 SASEGT. This CDR3 reads CASSEAGHVETQYF. For the CDR3, the DNA is TGTGCCAGCAGTGAAGCGGGGCACGTCGAGACCCAGTACTTC.

The sample holds one count of this clone. This chain links TRBV5-1 with TRBJ1-5, with TRBD1 matching 8 bases. V was clipped by 3 bases and J by 6 bases; unmatched bases: 8. The CDR3 consists of 15 residues. Germline CDR1 is SGHRS and CDR2 is YFSETQ. This CDR3 reads CASSSGQGGGQPQHF. The DNA for the CDR3 is TGCGCCAGCAGCTCAGGACAGGGCGGGGGTCAGCCCCAGCATTTT.

In this sample, this clone turned up once. V usage is TRBV5-1 and J usage is TRBJ2-6, with TRBD1 identical over 8 bases. CDR1 is SGHRS, CDR2 YFSETQ, per germline. The CDR3 extends over 18 amino acids. J gave up 2 bases and V 0 bases, and 7 bases lay outside the gene matches. CDR3 region: CASSLDWTGSPGANVLTF. DNA of the CDR3: TGCGCCAGCAGCTTGGATTGGACAGGGAGTCCTGGGGCCAACGTCCTGACTTTC.

CDR3 loop: CASSLEGGRTEAFF. CDR3 sequence (DNA): TGTGCCAGCAGCTTGGAGGGAGGGAGAACTGAAGCTTTCTTT. V gene TRBV5-5 combines with J gene TRBJ1-1; D remains unclear. This CDR3 region has 14 residues. Trimming pared 0 bases from V and 5 bases from J, leaving 11 bases between. Germline V gives CDR1 SGHKS, CDR2 YYEKEE (reference sequence).

The genes are TRBV7-2 and TRBJ1-4; D unresolved. This CDR3 region has 13 residues. CDR1 and CDR2 (germline): SGHTA, FQGNSA. V was pared by 1 base and J by 6 bases, with 6 bases between. CDR3 sequence (DNA): TGTGCCAGCAGCTTAGTCTCCCATGAAAAACTGTTTTTT. Translated, it gives CASSLVSHEKLFF. The full variable domain, with the rest looked up from reference TRBV7-2 and TRBJ1-4, is GAGVSQSPSNKVTEKGKDVELRCDPISGHTALYWYRQSLGQGLEFLIYFQGNSAPDKSGLPSDRFSAERTGGSVSTLTIQRTQQEDSAVYLCASSLVSHEKLFFGSGTQLSVL.

The chain is built from TRBV2 and TRBJ2-3; no clear D gene. Germline loops: CDR1 SNHLY, CDR2 FYNNEI. This CDR3 region has 14 residues. Between the trimmed V and J ends, which lost 4 bases and 0 bases, there was a span of 8 bases. The CDR3 sequence is CASSAGSSTDTQYF. In nucleotides, the CDR3 is TGTGCCAGCAGTGCAGGCAGTAGCACAGATACGCAGTATTTT. The entire variable domain, with the rest obtained from reference TRBV2 and TRBJ2-3, is as follows: EPEVTQTPSHQVTQMGQEVILRCVPISNHLYFYWYRQILGQKVEFLVSFYNNEISEKSEIFDDQFSVERPDGSNFTLKIRSTKLEDSAMYFCASSAGSSTDTQYFGPGTRLTVL.

The V call is TRBV11-1, the J call TRBJ1-4; D possibly corresponds to TRBD1 (5 bases). V dropped 5 bases and J dropped 8 bases, with 18 bases sitting between them. Per germline, CDR1 SGHAT and CDR2 FQDESV (reference sequence). The CDR3 extends over 15 amino acids. CDR3 residues: CASSPRGGVEEKLFF. The CDR3 nucleotides read TGTGCCAGCAGCCCCCGGGGCGGGGTGGAGGAAAAACTGTTTTTT.